Listed below are T cell receptor beta chains from one sample, sequenced in a study of blood T cell repertoires in COVID-19. TCRdb keeps only in-frame clones here, not all; method: immunoSEQ multiplex PCR. The profile shows over 200,000 clones, roughly 86% of them singletons. Input material: peripheral blood. These receptors originate from a woman in her forties or fifties with acute or convalescent COVID-19. CDR3s leave out the opening cysteine and the closing phenylalanine or tryptophan.

V gene,J gene,CDR3 protein
TRBV9,TRBJ1-2,ASSSRDRGLSYGYT
TRBV2,TRBJ2-3,ASSEFPFPTQY
TRBV20-1,TRBJ2-1,SASTSGRPNEQF
TRBV9,TRBJ2-3,ASSAGLAGSDTQY
TRBV28,TRBJ1-2,ASSLAYFRGSSRANYGYT
TRBV13,TRBJ2-4,ASSYRDTLKY
TRBV18,TRBJ1-5,ASSPRTGSGQPQH
TRBV11-2,TRBJ2-2,ASSLDPSSGSWTGELF
TRBV28,TRBJ2-1,ASSLPGASGSYNEQF
TRBV12-3/TRBV12-4,TRBJ2-5,ASRLGLWETQY
TRBV3-1/TRBV3-2,TRBJ2-1,ASRRQGKGNEQF
TRBV10-3,TRBJ2-3,AISGTESTDTQY
TRBV28,TRBJ1-1,ASSLFDTEAF
TRBV3-1/TRBV3-2,TRBJ2-3,ASSQVASGMSDTQY
TRBV5-1,TRBJ2-7,ASSLDPGGVYEQY
TRBV5-1,TRBJ1-2,ANNGYT
TRBV18,TRBJ1-4,ASSPAGGRNNEKLF
TRBV18,TRBJ2-2,ASSETGTGELF
TRBV7-2,TRBJ2-1,ASSLAASGYNEQF
TRBV15,TRBJ1-1,ATSRDTGRVAEAF
TRBV28,TRBJ2-5,ASSLAGKETQY
TRBV18,TRBJ2-1,ASSPSGTGNNEQF
TRBV5-4,TRBJ2-3,ASSRDRADTQY
TRBV15,TRBJ2-3,ATSSPLSGRAADTQY
TRBV28,TRBJ1-1,ASIGGAQGYTEAF
TRBV6-5,TRBJ2-1,ASQTSGMYNEQF
TRBV28,TRBJ1-3,ASSFGDYSGNTIY
TRBV24-1,TRBJ2-1,ATSDSGGLAGGSAYNEQF
TRBV27,TRBJ1-2,ASSLSGANGYT
TRBV6-5,TRBJ2-7,ASNGLAGVGY
TRBV20-1,TRBJ1-1,SALGQAEAF
TRBV24-1,TRBJ1-5,ATSDGTVNQPQH
TRBV5-5,TRBJ2-7,ASSLEWGGEQY
TRBV29-1,TRBJ2-5,SVEEGTETQY
TRBV5-1,TRBJ1-2,ASSSLDRGRDYGYT
TRBV3-1/TRBV3-2,TRBJ1-4,ASSQGHRSEKLF
TRBV5-1,TRBJ1-2,ASSSQGDSRLANYGYT
TRBV28,TRBJ1-6,ASRGQPNSPLH
TRBV28,TRBJ1-4,ASSFVATNEKLF
TRBV6-5,TRBJ2-3,ASSTRGEGTDTQY
TRBV5-1,TRBJ2-5,ASSFPRTGRVETQY
TRBV5-1,TRBJ2-3,ASIRSGGSDTQY
TRBV4-2,TRBJ1-1,ASTRTKSRVSGTEAF
TRBV18,TRBJ2-7,ASSPGGLAGTYEQY
TRBV19,TRBJ1-1,ASQLLGQPEAF
TRBV6-2/TRBV6-3,TRBJ2-3,ASSYSSVGATDTQY
TRBV19,TRBJ2-7,ASRPDRDSYEQY
TRBV7-8,TRBJ1-6,ASSPATGYSPLH
TRBV5-1,TRBJ2-5,ASSLEVGTPSQETQY
TRBV7-9,TRBJ2-3,ASSLVGLTQY
TRBV28,TRBJ1-4,ASSRDRAEKLF
TRBV28,TRBJ2-3,ASSSSGVSTDTQY
TRBV9,TRBJ1-2,ASSADRGRLEGYT
TRBV6-2/TRBV6-3,TRBJ2-5,ASSYLAGRETQY
TRBV30,TRBJ2-1,AWKLAGDNEQF
TRBV4-2,TRBJ2-1,ASSTTSGQYNEQF
TRBV7-3,TRBJ2-5,ASSFSSQETQY
TRBV7-2,TRBJ2-1,ASTPGPGGAYNEQF